Following are 27 T cell receptor beta chains from one sample sequenced in a study of blood T cells in healthy people across ages. Next came a second PCR, run for 7 to 11 cycles, which used a sample-barcoded 5' primer along with a J-beta primer mix. TCRdb redid the calling of the 5' RACE reads with MiXCR, one entry per CDR3 protein. This sample has about 1.8 million distinct CDR3 sequences, with less than 50% found just once. The sample was blood. These receptor sequences come from a woman aged 40 to 55 in good health.

This chain connects TRBV28 to TRBJ2-1, with 9 bases lining up with TRBD1. CDR3 length: 17 amino acids. Looked up from germline, CDR1 is MDHEN and CDR2 is SYDVKM. The trim removed 2 bases at V and 2 bases at J, leaving 7 bases unmatched. The CDR3 reads CASSLSGTGHPYNEQFF. CDR3 in DNA: TGTGCCAGCAGTTTAAGCGGGACAGGGCACCCCTACAATGAGCAGTTCTTC.

The chain employs TRBV20-1 and TRBJ2-5; D uncertain. Germline values: CDR1 DFQATT, CDR2 SNEGSKA (reference sequence). The CDR3 sequence is 12 residues long. This chain's CDR3 is CRASLQQETQYF. Written as DNA, the CDR3 is TGCAGGGCGAGCTTACAACAGGAGACCCAGTACTTC.

This chain uses TRBV27 with TRBJ2-1; 9 nucleotides line up with TRBD1. J lost 7 bases, V lost 5 bases, and 12 bases had no gene match. CDR1 is MNHEY, CDR2 SMNVEV, per germline (reference sequence). This CDR3 is built from 16 residues. CDR3 sequence: CASSPASGTGINEQFF. The DNA of the CDR3 is TGTGCCAGCAGTCCCGCGTCGGGGACAGGGATAAATGAGCAGTTCTTC.

This clonotype has just a few counts. The V call is TRBV7-9, the J call TRBJ2-7; 8 positions agree with TRBD1. In germline, CDR1 is SEHNR, CDR2 FQNEAQ (reference sequence). The CDR3 runs to 14 residues. J lost 2 bases, V lost 5 bases, and 5 bases had no gene match. The CDR3 loop is CASSKTGAPYEQYF. The CDR3 region has the DNA TGTGCCAGCAGCAAGACAGGGGCTCCCTACGAGCAGTACTTC.

The CDR3 is CASSQESSSGGSIRVDTQYF. The DNA of the CDR3 is TGCGCCAGCAGCCAAGAATCGTCTAGCGGGGGGTCCATACGCGTTGATACGCAGTATTTT. This chain links TRBV4-3 with TRBJ2-3; TRBD2 matches at 11 bases. The CDR3 contains 20 residues. The trim removed 0 bases at V and 6 bases at J, leaving 17 bases unmatched. The germline V gene encodes CDR1 LGHNA and CDR2 YSLEER.

This sequence joins TRBV29-1 and TRBJ2-3; 13 bases agree with TRBD2. The V segment lost 4 bases and the J segment 0 bases; nucleotides outside the gene matches: 4. The CDR3 consists of 16 residues. Germline loops: CDR1 SQVTM, CDR2 ANQGSEA. CDR3 in amino acids: CSVARLAGGSTDTQYF. CDR3 DNA sequence: TGCAGCGTTGCCCGACTAGCGGGGGGTAGCACAGATACGCAGTATTTT.

This sequence joins TRBV6-1 and TRBJ2-1, with TRBD2 matching over 11 bases. The CDR3 consists of 15 residues. Germline-derived CDR1 and CDR2 are MNHNS and SASEGT. Trimming removed 6 bases from V and 7 bases from J; junction bases left unmatched: 8. The CDR3 is CASSPLAGGTNEQFF. The CDR3 DNA reads TGTGCCAGCAGCCCCCTAGCGGGGGGAACTAATGAGCAGTTCTTC.

CDR3 DNA: TGCGCCAGCAGGAGACTAGCGGGGGGCTCCGTCCGAGAGACCCAGTACTTC. This encodes CASRRLAGGSVRETQYF. The rearrangement uses TRBV10-2 and TRBJ2-5; TRBD2 matches at 13 bases. CDR1 is WSHSY, CDR2 SAAADI, per germline. The CDR3 is 17 amino acids. Trimming removed 6 bases from V and 4 bases from J; junction bases left unmatched: 11.

This clonotype was seen a handful of times. This chain links TRBV7-2 with TRBJ1-2; a possible D gene is TRBD1 (5 bases). The CDR3 extends over 15 amino acids. Germline V gives CDR1 SGHTA, CDR2 FQGNSA. Trimming took 3 bases from V and 6 from J, leaving 17 bases between them. CDR3 sequence: CASSLDRTSVNGYTF. The CDR3 DNA is TGTGCCAGCAGCTTGGATAGGACATCCGTTAATGGCTACACCTTC.

The J gene is TRBJ1-2, the V gene TRBV3-1, with D hard to call. V lost 7 bases to trimming and J lost 4 bases, with 16 bases between them. The CDR3 has 14 residues. CDR1 and CDR2 from the germline V gene are LGHDT and YNNKEL (reference sequence). The CDR3 is CASTPQNKAYGYTF. CDR3 coding DNA: TGTGCCAGCACCCCTCAAAATAAAGCCTATGGCTACACCTTC.

The chain employs TRBV4-2 and TRBJ2-4; no firm D call. The assigned J gene may be wrong: the sequence end matches TRBJ2-5 better. There are 19 residues in the CDR3. Germline V gene data show CDR1 as LGHNA and CDR2 as YNFKEQ. CDR3 loop: CASSQGFPRPLRLQETQYF. The CDR3, as DNA: TGTGCCAGCAGCCAAGGATTCCCCAGGCCCCTCCGCCTCCAAGAGACCCAGTACTTC.

At least ten counts were recorded for this clonotype. The chain is built from TRBV10-3 and TRBJ1-2, with no clear D. The germline V gene has CDR1 ENHRY and CDR2 SYGVKD. V lost 0 bases to trimming and J lost 2 bases, with 7 bases between them. The CDR3 length is 14 residues. CDR3 sequence: CAISESNWNYGYTF. Here the CDR3 DNA reads TGTGCCATCAGTGAGTCCAACTGGAACTATGGCTACACCTTC.

On this clonotype: The junction departs from germline at one end; a sequencing error may be responsible. This chain connects TRBV20-1 to TRBJ2-1, with D unclear. Germline CDR1 DFQATT, CDR2 SNEGSKA (reference sequence). The length of the CDR3 is 13 residues. The CDR3 here is CSAREADYSEQFF. CDR3 nucleotide sequence: TGCAGTGCTAGAGAGGCCGATTACAGTGAGCAGTTCTTC.

The genes are TRBV18 and TRBJ2-5; 10 bases are a match to TRBD2. TRBJ2-7 matches the DNA end more closely, so the J call is doubtful. This CDR3 is 13 amino acids long. CDR1 and CDR2 from the germline V gene are KGHSH and LQKENI. The CDR3 DNA follows: TGTGCCAGCTCGGGGACTAGCGTCCACGAGCAGTACTTC. It specifies CASSGTSVHEQYF.

This chain connects TRBV29-1 to TRBJ1-2; possibly TRBD1 for D (6 bases). Trimming left V 1 base short and J 5 bases short, with 14 bases between. CDR3 length equals 14 residues. From germline, CDR1 is SQVTM and CDR2 ANQGSEA. CDR3 DNA sequence: TGCAGCGTTGAAGGGGGGGCCCTTTGGTATGGCTACACCTTC. It codes for CSVEGGALWYGYTF.

This clonotype was counted a few times. The DNA for the CDR3 is TGTGCCAGCAGTTTTAGGGGCGGGAACAATGAGCAGTTCTTC. Translated: CASSFRGGNNEQFF. The gene calls are TRBV28 and TRBJ2-1; possibly TRBD2 for D (6 bases). V lost 3 bases and J 5 bases, leaving 11 bases between the germline ends. CDR1 is MDHEN and CDR2 is SYDVKM in the germline V gene. The CDR3 spans 14 residues.

The V and J genes are TRBV27 and TRBJ1-4; TRBD1 might be the D (5 bases). Between the trimmed V and J ends, which lost 4 bases and 0 bases, there was a span of 9 bases. This CDR3 spans 15 amino acids. CDR1 and CDR2 (germline): MNHEY, SMNVEV (reference sequence). The CDR3 DNA is TGTGCCAGCAGTTCACAGGAGGCAACTAATGAAAAACTGTTTTTT. It codes for CASSSQEATNEKLFF.

The genes are TRBV11-2 and TRBJ2-1, with D tentatively TRBD2 (5 bases). There are 11 residues in the CDR3. Germline loops: CDR1 SGHAT, CDR2 FQNNGV. The V end lost 4 bases, the J end lost 12 bases, and 10 bases lay between the germline ends. CDR3 DNA: TGTGCCAGCAGCTCGACTACGACGCAGTTCTTC. Translating it yields CASSSTTTQFF.

This clonotype was found many times. The chain recombines TRBV4-2 with TRBJ1-2, with 7 bases aligning to TRBD1. CDR1 and CDR2 from the germline V gene are LGHNA and YNFKEQ. V shed 4 bases and J 4 bases; nucleotides not matched to a gene: 3. This CDR3 has 13 residues. The CDR3 region is CASSRTGAYGYTF. The CDR3 DNA is TGTGCCAGCAGCCGAACAGGGGCCTATGGCTACACCTTC.

The chain employs TRBV27 and TRBJ2-7; 10 bases map to TRBD1. This CDR3 has 15 amino acids. V shed 8 bases, J shed 4 bases, and the junction held 11 bases outside the gene matches. Germline CDR1 MNHEY, CDR2 SMNVEV (reference sequence). In DNA, the CDR3 is TGTGCCAGCGGATCAGACAGGGGGCCCTCTTACGAGCAGTACTTC. This sequence encodes CASGSDRGPSYEQYF.

The V and J genes are TRBV27 and TRBJ2-7, with D tentatively TRBD2 (5 bases). Trimming took 4 bases from V and 6 from J, leaving 16 bases between them. The CDR3 covers 14 residues. Germline lookup yields CDR1 MNHEY and CDR2 SMNVEV (reference sequence). CDR3 loop: CASSSRGLYFEQYF. CDR3 nucleotides: TGTGCCAGCAGTTCCCGCGGACTTTATTTCGAGCAGTACTTC.

This clonotype has only one observation. The DNA of the CDR3 is TGCGCCAGCAGTGAGGCGGGACTAGCGGGGGGGTACAATGAGCAGTTCTTC. It translates to CASSEAGLAGGYNEQFF. The chain employs TRBV10-2 and TRBJ2-1; 16 bases fit TRBD2. CDR1 and CDR2 (germline): WSHSY, SAAADI. The CDR3 spans 17 residues. The V segment lost 2 bases and the J segment 4 bases; nucleotides outside the gene matches: 2.

A few counts support this clonotype. The genes are TRBV5-5 and TRBJ2-7, with 7 positions matching TRBD2. The length of the CDR3 is 16 residues. Trimming took 0 bases from V and 0 from J; bases not matched to a gene: 6. Per the germline V gene, CDR1 is SGHKS and CDR2 is YYEKEE (reference sequence). The CDR3 sequence is CASSLALAVSSYEQYF. The CDR3 coding sequence is TGTGCCAGCAGCTTGGCGCTAGCGGTAAGCTCCTACGAGCAGTACTTC.

This clonotype occurred a few times. V and J are TRBV20-1 and TRBJ1-6, with D tentatively TRBD1 (6 bases). The V gene's germline CDR1 is DFQATT and CDR2 SNEGSKA (reference sequence). There are 16 residues in the CDR3. Trimming stripped 2 bases from V and 7 bases from J, with 18 bases between. CDR3 in DNA: TGCAGTGCTAGACAGGGGCAGATACCAGGCAATTCACCCCTCCACTTT. Its protein is CSARQGQIPGNSPLHF.

This clonotype was counted a few times. This chain uses TRBV29-1 with TRBJ1-5; a weak D match, TRBD1 (6 bases). This CDR3 contains 12 residues. With 4 bases removed from V and 6 bases from J, the gap between germline ends came to 10 bases. Germline loops: CDR1 SQVTM, CDR2 ANQGSEA. The CDR3 spells CSVVGGGQPQHF. Written as DNA, the CDR3 is TGCAGCGTTGTCGGGGGCGGTCAGCCCCAGCATTTT.

The J gene is TRBJ1-1, the V gene TRBV18; the match to TRBD1 covers 8 bases. Unmatched junction bases numbered 13, after V lost 0 bases and J lost 1 base. The CDR3 is 19 amino acids. Per germline, CDR1 KGHSH and CDR2 LQKENI. The CDR3 loop is CASSPPRLDTGGRNTEAFF. CDR3 DNA sequence: TGTGCCAGCTCACCACCGAGATTGGATACAGGGGGGAGGAACACTGAAGCTTTCTTT. The variable domain in full, completed from reference TRBV18 and TRBJ1-1, reads NAGVMQNPRHLVRRRGQEARLRCSPMKGHSHVYWYRQLPEEGLKFMVYLQKENIIDESGMPKERFSAEFPKEGPSILRIQQVVRGDSAAYFCASSPPRLDTGGRNTEAFFGQGTRLTVV.

This clonotype occurred a few times. The chain combines TRBV7-2 with TRBJ2-5; 11 bases agree with TRBD2. The CDR3 spans 15 residues. V dropped 1 base and J dropped 5; count of bases not matched to a gene: 3. Germline loops: CDR1 SGHTA, CDR2 FQGNSA. The DNA of the CDR3 is TGTGCCAGCAGCTTAGAGAGACTAGCGGGGGAGACCCAGTACTTC. It codes for CASSLERLAGETQYF.